Following are 27 T cell receptor beta chains from one sample sequenced in a study of T-cell memory formation after mild COVID-19. TCRdb used MiXCR to reprocess the 5' RACE reads, holding one entry per CDR3 protein. The sample has a few hundred thousand distinct CDR3 sequences; under 12% are singletons. The sequencing sample was made of PBMCs or a T cell subset sorted from them (not recorded which). All receptors come from a man aged 18 to 30 who had mild COVID-19 (a few samples of this study predate the infection). Cell type and time point are not known.

As for this clonotype: A junction end diverges from the germline sequence, so it may reflect a read error. The CDR3 region is CASIQDFTANYGYTF. The CDR3, as DNA: TGCGCCAGCATCCAAGATTTCACAGCTAACTATGGCTACACCTTC. This rearrangement joins TRBV4-3 to TRBJ1-2; D not resolved. CDR1 LGHNA and CDR2 YSLEER come from the germline V gene. The CDR3 has 15 residues.

This clonotype was observed a handful of times. The V gene is TRBV7-2, the J gene TRBJ1-1, with 7 bases lining up with TRBD1. J lost 5 bases, V lost 3 bases, and 6 bases had no gene match. The germline V gene encodes CDR1 SGHTA and CDR2 FQGNSA. The CDR3 totals 14 residues. In nucleotides, the CDR3 is TGTGCCAGCAGCTTGGACAGGATTGGTACTGAAGCTTTCTTT. This translates into CASSLDRIGTEAFF.

This clonotype was seen more than once but under ten times. The rearrangement uses TRBV7-3 and TRBJ2-2; D gene uncertain. Germline V lookup: CDR1 SGHTA, CDR2 FQGTGA. Trimming shortened V by 6 bases and J by 1 base, and 6 bases separated the two germline ends. The CDR3 totals 13 residues. Here the CDR3 DNA reads TGTGCCAGCAGTCAGATGAACACCGGGGAGCTGTTTTTT. Translation: CASSQMNTGELFF.

This clonotype was recorded a few times. The chain has TRBV30 and TRBJ2-3; 10 bases align to TRBD2. CDR3 length: 14 amino acids. Germline assignment: CDR1 GTSNPN and CDR2 SVGIG (reference sequence). V was pared by 3 bases and J by 2 bases, with 2 bases of the junction left unmatched. CDR3 region: CAWSGLAVTDTQYF. The CDR3 DNA reads TGTGCCTGGAGCGGACTAGCGGTCACAGATACGCAGTATTTT.

In its sample, this clonotype was seen a few times. This rearrangement joins TRBV5-1 to TRBJ2-3; D is unclear. CDR1 SGHRS and CDR2 YFSETQ come from the germline V gene. The CDR3 is made up of 12 amino acids. The ends were cut back, 5 bases at V and 0 bases at J, with 4 bases in the middle. CDR3 sequence reads: CASRFSTDTQYF. The CDR3 region has the DNA TGCGCCAGCAGGTTCAGCACAGATACGCAGTATTTT. Filled out from reference TRBV5-1 and TRBJ2-3, the complete variable domain reads KAGVTQTPRYLIKTRGQQVTLSCSPISGHRSVSWYQQTPGQGLQFLFEYFSETQRNKGNFPGRFSGRQFSNSRSEMNVSTLELGDSALYLCASRFSTDTQYFGPGTRLTVL.

V and J are TRBV12-3 or TRBV12-4 and TRBJ1-2, with TRBD1 identical over 8 bases. V shed 6 bases, J shed 2 bases, and the junction held 8 bases outside the gene matches. This CDR3 has 15 residues. The DNA of the CDR3 is TGTGCCAGCAGCCCCGGACAGGGTTTGAACTATGGCTACACCTTC. It yields the protein CASSPGQGLNYGYTF.

The CDR3, as DNA: TGTGCCAGCAGCGCACTGCAACCCGGTGGGGAGACCCAGTACTTC. Its protein is CASSALQPGGETQYF. The V gene is TRBV9, the J gene TRBJ2-5; D is unclear. The germline V gene has CDR1 SGDLS and CDR2 YYNGEE. The CDR3 is made up of 15 amino acids. With 3 bases removed from V and 5 bases from J, the gap between germline ends came to 17 bases. Filled out from reference TRBV9 and TRBJ2-5, the complete variable domain reads DSGVTQTPKHLITATGQRVTLRCSPRSGDLSVYWYQQSLDQGLQFLIQYYNGEERAKGNILERFSAQQFPDLHSELNLSSLELGDSALYFCASSALQPGGETQYFGPGTRLLVL.

This rearrangement joins TRBV19 to TRBJ2-7; D is possibly TRBD1 (5 bases). The germline V gene has CDR1 LNHDA and CDR2 SQIVND (reference sequence). The CDR3 runs to 16 residues. The V end lost 2 bases, the J end lost 2 bases, and 16 bases lay between the germline ends. The CDR3 protein is CASSISYRGRAYEQYF. The DNA for the CDR3 is TGTGCCAGTAGTATATCGTACCGAGGCAGGGCCTACGAGCAGTACTTC.

The chain has TRBV29-1 and TRBJ1-1; D gene unclear. In germline, CDR1 is SQVTM, CDR2 ANQGSEA. The CDR3 spans 11 residues. V was shortened by 7 bases and J by 2 bases, with 8 bases between the two germline ends. CDR3 in DNA: TGCAGCGCACGGCCAAACACTGAAGCTTTCTTT. Translating gives CSARPNTEAFF.

This clonotype has only a few counts. The J gene is TRBJ1-2, the V gene TRBV4-2; TRBD1 matches at 11 bases. J was trimmed by 8 bases and V by 0 bases; bases with no gene match: 8. Looked up from germline, CDR1 is LGHNA and CDR2 is YNFKEQ. This CDR3 has 16 amino acids. CDR3 bases: TGTGCCAGCAGCCAAGAGAGGACAGGGGGCGTATCCGGCTACACCTTC. As protein: CASSQERTGGVSGYTF.

The V gene is TRBV5-6, the J gene TRBJ2-3; TRBD2 matches at 7 bases. The CDR3 totals 14 residues. Trimming took 8 bases from V and 2 from J; bases not matched to a gene: 8. CDR1 and CDR2 from the germline V gene are SGHDT and YYEEEE. CDR3 coding DNA: TGTGCCAGTTCCCGAGCGGGGTCCACAGATACGCAGTATTTT. This codes for CASSRAGSTDTQYF.

The chain employs TRBV28 and TRBJ1-4; 9 bases line up with TRBD1. Per the germline V gene, CDR1 is MDHEN and CDR2 is SYDVKM. The CDR3 extends over 13 amino acids. The trim removed 11 bases at V and 7 bases at J, leaving 8 bases unmatched. The chain's CDR3 is CAGWDRAAEKLFF. In DNA form, the CDR3 reads TGTGCCGGGTGGGACAGGGCGGCTGAAAAACTGTTTTTT.

The table lists this clonotype with a few counts. V is TRBV5-5 and J is TRBJ1-6; 10 bases line up with TRBD1. The junction had 8 bases not matched to a gene; V was cut back by 4 bases and J by 10 bases. The CDR3 sequence is 15 residues long. Germline CDR1 is SGHKS and CDR2 is YYEKEE (reference sequence). The CDR3 loop reads CASSASGTGVSPLHF. In nucleotides, the CDR3 is TGTGCCAGCAGCGCATCCGGGACAGGGGTCTCACCCCTCCACTTT.

In its sample, this clonotype was seen a few times. The rearrangement uses TRBV7-3 and TRBJ2-1; D gene uncertain. The V end was cut by 2 bases, the J end by 6 bases, with 8 bases between. Germline V gives CDR1 SGHTA, CDR2 FQGTGA. This CDR3 region has 13 residues. The CDR3 region has the DNA TGTGCCAGCAGCTTAGCCCCTAGCAATGAGCAGTTCTTC. Its translation: CASSLAPSNEQFF.

The chain couples TRBV6-2 or TRBV6-3 to TRBJ1-1; unclear D gene. Germline V gene lookup returns CDR1 MNHEY and CDR2 SVGEGT. CDR3 size: 11 residues. V dropped 10 bases and J dropped 7 bases, with 13 bases sitting between them. For the CDR3, the DNA is TGTGCCATTTCCGCTAGAGGTGAAGCTTTCTTT. Amino acids: CAISARGEAFF.

This clonotype was observed a handful of times. The chain joins TRBV10-3 to TRBJ1-4, with no clear D. Looked up from germline, CDR1 is ENHRY and CDR2 is SYGVKD. Trimming shortened V by 2 bases and J by 6 bases, and 13 bases separated the two germline ends. CDR3 length equals 15 residues. CDR3 loop: CAISEGSGFDEKLFF. CDR3 sequence (DNA): TGTGCCATCAGTGAGGGGTCGGGGTTCGATGAAAAACTGTTTTTT.

This clonotype showed up just a few times. The chain links TRBV5-5 to TRBJ2-3; D gene uncertain. V gave up 0 bases and J gave up 0 bases, with 8 bases separating them. Germline lookup yields CDR1 SGHKS and CDR2 YYEKEE (reference sequence). The CDR3 consists of 15 residues. This CDR3 reads CASSLGVTSTDTQYF. The CDR3 region has the DNA TGTGCCAGCAGCTTGGGGGTAACTAGCACAGATACGCAGTATTTT.

This chain links TRBV6-2 or TRBV6-3 with TRBJ2-1, with a possible D match to TRBD2 (5 bases). CDR3 length: 11 residues. The V end lost 8 bases, the J end lost 10 bases, and 12 bases lay between the germline ends. Germline CDR1 reads MNHEY; CDR2 reads SVGEGT. In DNA form, the CDR3 reads TGTGCCAGCGGCGGGTGGAGGGAGCAGTTCTTC. Protein: CASGGWREQFF.

This clonotype turned up a few times. The chain employs TRBV5-5 and TRBJ1-4; 10 bases match TRBD1. The V gene's germline CDR1 is SGHKS and CDR2 YYEKEE (reference sequence). V trimming: 4 bases; J trimming: 7 bases; junction bases outside the gene matches: 7. The CDR3 sequence is 15 residues long. The CDR3 protein is CASSPPGQGGEKLFF. The CDR3 DNA reads as TGTGCCAGCAGCCCGCCAGGACAGGGGGGTGAAAAACTGTTTTTT.

This clonotype turned up a few times. The chain couples TRBV6-5 to TRBJ2-1; D is possibly TRBD1 or TRBD2 (5 bases each). The V gene lost 0 bases and the J gene lost 0 bases, with 18 bases spanning the gap. Germline V gene data show CDR1 as MNHEY and CDR2 as SVGAGI. The CDR3 contains 19 residues. CDR3 sequence reads: CASSYSIIGTGNSYNEQFF. CDR3 coding DNA: TGTGCCAGCAGTTACTCGATAATTGGGACGGGTAACTCCTACAATGAGCAGTTCTTC.

This clonotype has just a few counts. The chain recombines TRBV5-1 with TRBJ2-7, with 8 bases matching TRBD1. The CDR3 consists of 14 residues. CDR1 and CDR2 (germline): SGHRS, YFSETQ. After removal of 0 bases from V and 3 bases from J, the junction contained 2 bases not matched to a gene. Here the CDR3 DNA reads TGCGCCAGCAGCTTGGACAGGGGGGACTACGAGCAGTACTTC. Its protein product is CASSLDRGDYEQYF.

This clonotype was picked up one time. The chain uses TRBV6-5 and TRBJ1-1, with D possibly matching TRBD1 (5 bases). The germline V gene has CDR1 MNHEY and CDR2 SVGAGI. Trimming pared 6 bases from V and 4 bases from J, leaving 15 bases between. The length of the CDR3 is 14 residues. The CDR3 DNA sequence: TGTGCCAGCAGGTCCAGAAACCAGGGCACTGAAGCTTTCTTT. It is translated as CASRSRNQGTEAFF.

This chain connects TRBV20-1 to TRBJ2-7; D call uncertain. CDR3 size: 11 residues. V shed 3 bases and J shed 10 bases, with 13 bases lying between them. From germline, CDR1 is DFQATT and CDR2 SNEGSKA (reference sequence). This CDR3 is CSASPRVGQYF. CDR3 coding DNA: TGCAGTGCTAGTCCCCGAGTGGGACAGTACTTC.

This clonotype was counted a few times. This chain links TRBV2 with TRBJ1-1; D not certain. V was trimmed by 9 bases and J by 1 base, leaving 12 bases between them. The CDR3 is made up of 13 amino acids. The germline V gene has CDR1 SNHLY and CDR2 FYNNEI. The chain's CDR3 is CASRYEGNTEAFF. CDR3 DNA sequence: TGTGCCAGTAGGTACGAGGGGAACACTGAAGCTTTCTTT.

This clonotype has a handful of counts. The chain links TRBV7-9 to TRBJ1-6, with D unresolved. V shed 5 bases and J shed 9 bases, with 14 bases lying between them. The CDR3 covers 14 residues. The germline V gene encodes CDR1 SEHNR and CDR2 FQNEAQ (reference sequence). The CDR3: CASSQDSPSSPLHF. CDR3 in DNA: TGTGCCAGCAGCCAAGACTCCCCTAGTTCACCCCTCCACTTT.

The V gene is TRBV4-2, the J gene TRBJ2-5; possible D gene TRBD2, 6 bases. The germline V gene encodes CDR1 LGHNA and CDR2 YNFKEQ. V dropped 1 base and J dropped 5 bases, with 11 bases sitting between them. The CDR3 has 14 residues. CDR3 DNA: TGTGCCAGCAGCCAAGCTCGCGGGATGGAGACCCAGTACTTC. Residues: CASSQARGMETQYF.

V usage is TRBV10-3 and J usage is TRBJ1-2; no definite D call. CDR1 is ENHRY and CDR2 is SYGVKD in the germline V gene. The CDR3 has 16 amino acids. V lost 0 bases and J 1 base, leaving 12 bases between the germline ends. The DNA of the CDR3 is TGTGCCATCAGTGAGTCGAATCTCGCCAGTAACTATGGCTACACCTTC. This sequence encodes CAISESNLASNYGYTF.